The present TCR beta chain was sequenced within a study of cytomegalovirus exposure and HLA in healthy donors. Primers: 60 Vbeta forward and 13 Jbeta reverse. Sequencing used immunoSEQ multiplex PCR; TCRdb keeps in-frame clones, though not all of them. The data contain 100,000 to 120,000 clones, approximately 11% of them seen just once; the ten biggest clones take up 16%. Study-level points and caveats: As was reported, the HLA-A and HLA-B alleles of most subjects were accurately predicted from TCR beta sequences. In vitro checks showed that a few CMV-associated chains really do target CMV antigens. Investigators reported 150 to 200 TCR beta chains as tied to cytomegalovirus. Most TCRs appeared rarely, but some public TCRs recurred in many donors.

This clone was recorded many times. Its antigen is not identified. One junction end does not reproduce the germline sequence, and a read error may be involved. This clonotype was sampled from a man between 35 and 55 years old in good health and CMV-seropositive. The sample taken for sequencing was PBMCs.

The CDR3 DNA reads as TGTGCCAGCAGCTTAGGGGGGACACCTAACTATGGCTACAAATTC. Protein sequence: CASSLGGTPNYGYKF. The J gene is TRBJ1-2, the V gene TRBV11-2, with D possibly TRBD1 on 6 matching bases. Germline V gives CDR1 SGHAT, CDR2 FQNNGV. This CDR3 is 15 amino acids long.